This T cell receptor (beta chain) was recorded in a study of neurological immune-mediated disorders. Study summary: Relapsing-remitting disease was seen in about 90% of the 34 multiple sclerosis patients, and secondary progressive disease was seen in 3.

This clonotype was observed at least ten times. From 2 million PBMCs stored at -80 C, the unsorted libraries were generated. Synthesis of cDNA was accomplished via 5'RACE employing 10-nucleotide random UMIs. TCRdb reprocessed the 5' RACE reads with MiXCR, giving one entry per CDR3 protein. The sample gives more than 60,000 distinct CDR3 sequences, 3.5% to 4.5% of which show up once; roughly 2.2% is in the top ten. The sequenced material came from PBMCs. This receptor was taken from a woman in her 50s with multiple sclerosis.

CDR3 amino acids: CASSHPSSGRANNEQFF. The CDR3 DNA sequence: TGTGCCAGCAGCCACCCCTCCTCCGGGAGGGCCAACAATGAGCAGTTCTTC. The genes are TRBV4-2 and TRBJ2-1; 8 nucleotides line up with TRBD2. Germline V gene lookup returns CDR1 LGHNA and CDR2 YNFKEQ. There are 17 residues in the CDR3. With V trimmed by 3 bases and J by 5 bases, 12 bases remained unmatched.